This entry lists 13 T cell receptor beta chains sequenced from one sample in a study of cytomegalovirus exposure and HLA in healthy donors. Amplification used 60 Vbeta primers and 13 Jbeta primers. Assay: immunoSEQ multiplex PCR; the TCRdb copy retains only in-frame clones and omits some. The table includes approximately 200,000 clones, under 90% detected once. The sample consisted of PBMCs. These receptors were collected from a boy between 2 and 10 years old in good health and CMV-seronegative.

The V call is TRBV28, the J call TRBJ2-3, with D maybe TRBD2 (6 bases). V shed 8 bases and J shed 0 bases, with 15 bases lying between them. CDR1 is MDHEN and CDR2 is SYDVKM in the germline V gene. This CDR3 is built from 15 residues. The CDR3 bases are TGTGCCAGCTCAAGGGCGGGGACTAGCACAGATACGCAGTATTTT. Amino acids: CASSRAGTSTDTQYF. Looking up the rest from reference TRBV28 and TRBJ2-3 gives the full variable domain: DVKVTQSSRYLVKRTGEKVFLECVQDMDHENMFWYRQDPGLGLRLIYFSYDVKMKEKGDIPEGYSVSREKKERFSLILESASTNQTSMYLCASSRAGTSTDTQYFGPGTRLTVL.

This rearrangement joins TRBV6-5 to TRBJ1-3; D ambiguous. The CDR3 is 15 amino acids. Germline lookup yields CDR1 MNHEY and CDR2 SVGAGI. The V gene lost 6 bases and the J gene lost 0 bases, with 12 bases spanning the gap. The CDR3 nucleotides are TGTGCCAGCAGCCGAGACGGGTACTCTGGAAACACCATATATTTT. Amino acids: CASSRDGYSGNTIYF.

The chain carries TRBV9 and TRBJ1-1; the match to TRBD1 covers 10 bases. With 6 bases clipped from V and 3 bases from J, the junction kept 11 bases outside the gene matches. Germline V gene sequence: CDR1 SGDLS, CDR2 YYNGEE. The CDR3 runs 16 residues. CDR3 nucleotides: TGTGCCAGCACGGCCGGGACAGGGGATCTTGACACTGAAGCTTTCTTT. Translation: CASTAGTGDLDTEAFF.

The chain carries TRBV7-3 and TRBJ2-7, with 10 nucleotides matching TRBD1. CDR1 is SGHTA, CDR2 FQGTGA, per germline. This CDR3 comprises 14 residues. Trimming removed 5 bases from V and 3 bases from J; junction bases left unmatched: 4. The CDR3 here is CASSEGQGGYEQYF. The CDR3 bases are TGTGCCAGCAGCGAAGGACAGGGGGGCTACGAGCAGTACTTC.

The DNA for the CDR3 is TGTGCCAGCAGTGGTTGGGGGGTGGATGAAAAACTGTTTTTT. It translates to CASSGWGVDEKLFF. The rearrangement uses TRBV6-5 and TRBJ1-4, with D perhaps TRBD1 (5 bases). The length of the CDR3 is 14 residues. The V end lost 5 bases, the J end lost 6 bases, and 13 bases lay between the germline ends. Germline CDR1 and CDR2: MNHEY and SVGAGI.

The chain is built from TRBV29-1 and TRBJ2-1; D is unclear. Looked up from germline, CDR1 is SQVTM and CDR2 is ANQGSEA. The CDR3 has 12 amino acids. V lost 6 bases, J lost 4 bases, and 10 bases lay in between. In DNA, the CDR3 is TGCAGCGTACTACACGTATACAATGAGCAGTTCTTC. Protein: CSVLHVYNEQFF.

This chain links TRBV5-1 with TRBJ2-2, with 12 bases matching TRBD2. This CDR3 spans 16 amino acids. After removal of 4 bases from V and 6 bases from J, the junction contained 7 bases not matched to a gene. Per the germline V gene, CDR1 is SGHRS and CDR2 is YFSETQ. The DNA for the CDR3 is TGCGCCAGCAGCACGAACAGACTAGCGGGGGCCGGGGAGCTGTTTTTT. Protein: CASSTNRLAGAGELFF.

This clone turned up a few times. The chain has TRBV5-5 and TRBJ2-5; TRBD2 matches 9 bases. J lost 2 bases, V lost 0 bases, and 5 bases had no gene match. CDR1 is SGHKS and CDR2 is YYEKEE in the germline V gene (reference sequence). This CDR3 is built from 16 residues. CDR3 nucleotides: TGTGCCAGCAGCTTGGCTTTGCGGGGGGGACAAGAGACCCAGTACTTC. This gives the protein CASSLALRGGQETQYF.

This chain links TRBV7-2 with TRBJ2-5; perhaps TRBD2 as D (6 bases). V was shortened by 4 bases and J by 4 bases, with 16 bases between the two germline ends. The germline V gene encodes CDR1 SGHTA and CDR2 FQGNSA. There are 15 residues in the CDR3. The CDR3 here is CASSSPASDTETQYF. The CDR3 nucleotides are TGTGCCAGCAGCTCACCGGCTAGCGATACAGAGACCCAGTACTTC.

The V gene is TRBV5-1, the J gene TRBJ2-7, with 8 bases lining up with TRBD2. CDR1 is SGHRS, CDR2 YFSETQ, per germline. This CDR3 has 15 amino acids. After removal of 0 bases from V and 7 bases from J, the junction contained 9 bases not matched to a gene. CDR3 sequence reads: CASSLGRGGLEEQYF. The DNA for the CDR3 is TGCGCCAGCAGCTTGGGCCGGGGGGGGTTGGAAGAGCAGTACTTC.

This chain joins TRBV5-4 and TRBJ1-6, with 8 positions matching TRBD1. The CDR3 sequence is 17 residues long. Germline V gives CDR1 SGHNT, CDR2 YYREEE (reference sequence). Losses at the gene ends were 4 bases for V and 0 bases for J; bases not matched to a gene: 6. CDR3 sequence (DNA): TGTGCCAGCAGCGCGTGGACAGGGAGCTCCTATAATTCACCCCTCCACTTT. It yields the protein CASSAWTGSSYNSPLHF.

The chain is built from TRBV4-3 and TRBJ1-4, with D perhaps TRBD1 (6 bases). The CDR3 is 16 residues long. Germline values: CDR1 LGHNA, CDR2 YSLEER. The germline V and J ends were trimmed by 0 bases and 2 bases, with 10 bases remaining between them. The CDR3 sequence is CASSQDQGPTNEKLFF. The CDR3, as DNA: TGCGCCAGCAGCCAAGATCAGGGGCCCACTAATGAAAAACTGTTTTTT.

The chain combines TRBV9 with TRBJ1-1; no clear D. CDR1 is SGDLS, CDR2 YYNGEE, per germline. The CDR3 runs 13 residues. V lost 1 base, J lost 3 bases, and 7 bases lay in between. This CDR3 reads CASSVYSHTEAFF. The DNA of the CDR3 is TGTGCCAGCAGCGTATATAGCCACACTGAAGCTTTCTTT.